Listed here are 2 T cell receptor beta chains from one sample, sequenced in a study of blood T cell repertoires in COVID-19. The table came from immunoSEQ multiplex PCR; TCRdb's copy has only in-frame clones and leaves some out. The profile shows under 150,000 clones, roughly 80% of them singletons. The sample taken for sequencing was PBMCs or T cells enriched from blood (not recorded which). The receptors derive from a woman between 40 and 50 years old who had recovered from COVID-19.

J is TRBJ2-7 and V is TRBV5-4; tentatively, D is TRBD1 (6 bases). CDR1 SGHNT and CDR2 YYREEE come from the germline V gene (reference sequence). The CDR3 loop spans 15 amino acids. Deletions cut 1 base from V and 4 bases from J, with 15 bases between. The CDR3 nucleotides read TGTGCCAGCAGCTTGTCAGGTGGGGGCCTATACGAGCAGTACTTC. Translation gives CASSLSGGGLYEQYF.

This clone was counted once. This CDR3 is CAISFASASSYEQYF. The CDR3 region has the DNA TGTGCCATCAGTTTTGCTAGCGCTAGCTCCTACGAGCAGTACTTC. This chain joins TRBV10-3 and TRBJ2-7, with TRBD2 as a possible D gene (6 bases). The ends were cut back, 5 bases at V and 0 bases at J, with 14 bases in the middle. CDR1 is ENHRY, CDR2 SYGVKD, per germline. The CDR3 loop spans 15 amino acids.